A single sample gave rise to the 13 T cell receptor beta chains below, sequenced in a study of T cells in Graves' hyperthyroidism and ophthalmopathy. Researchers amplified the TCR beta CDR3 regions from RNA transcripts. During a first-round RT-PCR of the TCR CDR3, the HTBI primer set was used. TCRdb ran MiXCR on the multiplex PCR reads and lists one entry per CDR3 protein. The table has 400,000 or so distinct CDR3 sequences, about 15% seen once. Sequencing used blood. These TCRs come from a woman aged 55-69 years with Graves' ophthalmopathy.

The rearrangement links TRBV7-8 to TRBJ1-6; 7 bases align to TRBD1. CDR1 and CDR2 from the germline V gene are SGHVS and FQNEAQ. The V gene end was trimmed by 4 bases and the J gene end by 6 bases; junction bases not matched to a gene: 6. The CDR3 is 15 residues long. The CDR3 is CASSSGQVPNSPLHF. The CDR3, as DNA: TGTGCCAGCAGCTCAGGACAGGTTCCTAATTCACCCCTCCACTTT. Using reference TRBV7-8 and TRBJ1-6 for the parts outside the CDR3, the full variable domain is GAGVSQSPRYKVAKRGQDVALRCDPISGHVSLFWYQQALGQGPEFLTYFQNEAQLDKSGLPSDRFFAERPEGSVSTLKIQRTQQEDSAVYLCASSSGQVPNSPLHFGNGTRLTVT.

This clonotype has more than one count but fewer than ten. V is TRBV6-4 and J is TRBJ1-5; maybe TRBD1 (5 bases). The ends were cut back, 6 bases at V and 9 bases at J, with 9 bases in the middle. Germline CDR1 reads MRHNA; CDR2 reads SNTAGT. This CDR3 comprises 11 residues. This chain's CDR3 is CASREGLPQHF. The CDR3 DNA reads as TGTGCCAGCAGGGAGGGGTTGCCCCAGCATTTT.

This chain joins TRBV29-1 and TRBJ1-1; 9 bases align to TRBD1. The germline CDR1 and CDR2 sequences are SQVTM and ANQGSEA. The V and J ends lost 8 bases and 4 bases, in that order; junction bases with no gene match: 8. The CDR3 consists of 13 residues. CDR3 bases: TGCAGCCATACCGGGACAGGGCTCACTGAAGCTTTCTTT. It encodes CSHTGTGLTEAFF.

This clonotype was found many times. This sequence joins TRBV18 and TRBJ2-1; D is perhaps TRBD2 (5 bases). This CDR3 spans 18 amino acids. V was trimmed by 0 bases and J by 5 bases, leaving 20 bases between them. The germline CDR1 and CDR2 sequences are KGHSH and LQKENI. The CDR3 sequence: CASSPPIGSNRRDNEQFF. The CDR3 DNA is TGTGCCAGCTCACCACCAATCGGTAGTAATCGGCGGGACAATGAGCAGTTCTTC.

This clonotype was counted many times. V gene TRBV3-1 combines with J gene TRBJ1-2, with 7 bases fitting TRBD1. The CDR3 has 14 amino acids. The germline gives CDR1 LGHDT, CDR2 YNNKEL (reference sequence). V was clipped by 4 bases and J by 6 bases; unmatched bases: 8. This chain's CDR3 is CASSLSNRGHGYTF. In nucleotides, the CDR3 is TGTGCCAGCAGCCTATCAAACAGGGGACATGGCTACACCTTC.

This clonotype occurred many times. The V gene is TRBV7-3, the J gene TRBJ2-1, with 16 nucleotides matching TRBD2. The V gene end was trimmed by 5 bases and the J gene end by 8 bases; junction bases not matched to a gene: 9. The CDR3 is made up of 17 amino acids. From germline, CDR1 is SGHTA and CDR2 FQGTGA. CDR3 loop: CASSPGTSGRAVDEQFF. The CDR3 DNA sequence: TGTGCCAGCAGCCCCGGGACTAGCGGGAGGGCCGTCGATGAGCAGTTCTTC.

This clonotype appeared many times. The chain has TRBV27 and TRBJ2-3; 9 nucleotides match TRBD1. Germline V gene data show CDR1 as MNHEY and CDR2 as SMNVEV (reference sequence). The junction had 7 bases not matched to a gene; V was cut back by 6 bases and J by 6 bases. The CDR3 length is 14 residues. The DNA for the CDR3 is TGTGCCAGCAGACCAAACGACAGGGGGGATACGCAGTATTTT. It is translated as CASRPNDRGDTQYF.

The genes are TRBV4-1 and TRBJ2-1; 11 bases are a match to TRBD1. CDR3 size: 15 residues. CDR1 is MGHRA and CDR2 is YSYEKL in the germline V gene. Trimming took 4 bases from V and 9 from J; bases not matched to a gene: 8. The CDR3 region is CASSLPDRGLVEQFF. CDR3 sequence (DNA): TGCGCCAGCAGCCTCCCGGACAGGGGGCTTGTTGAGCAGTTCTTC.

The genes are TRBV15 and TRBJ1-5; 7 bases fit TRBD1. The J segment lost 0 bases and the V segment lost 0 bases, leaving 5 bases of the junction unmatched. Germline CDR1 LNHNV, CDR2 YYDKDF (reference sequence). This CDR3 region has 17 residues. DNA for the CDR3: TGTGCCACCAGCAGAGATCGGGACAGTGATAGCAATCAGCCCCAGCATTTT. Translating gives CATSRDRDSDSNQPQHF.

This clonotype was recorded once. The gene calls are TRBV7-2 and TRBJ2-1; TRBD2 matches 9 bases. Germline-derived CDR1 and CDR2 are SGHTA and FQGNSA. V shed 0 bases and J 7 bases; nucleotides not matched to a gene: 10. The length of the CDR3 is 17 residues. This CDR3 reads CASSLARTGGRANEQFF. The CDR3 region has the DNA TGTGCCAGCAGCTTAGCGAGAACTGGCGGGAGGGCTAATGAGCAGTTCTTC.

On this clonotype itself: It may be a read error: a sequence one base away is much more abundant. This chain links TRBV9 with TRBJ2-3; 9 bases map to TRBD2. The CDR3 runs to 15 residues. CDR1 and CDR2 (germline): SGDLS, YYNGEE. The ends lost 0 bases at V and 2 bases at J; junction bases unmatched: 1. The DNA for the CDR3 is TGTGCCAGCAGCGTAGGGGGACTAGCCACAGATACGCAGTATTTT. This codes for CASSVGGLATDTQYF.

The CDR3 sequence: CASSLVRGSLAGEGNEQFF. In nucleotides, the CDR3 is TGTGCCAGCAGCTTGGTACGCGGGTCACTAGCGGGAGAAGGAAATGAGCAGTTCTTC. The chain recombines TRBV5-5 with TRBJ2-1; TRBD2 matches 11 bases. The V gene end was trimmed by 0 bases and the J gene end by 7 bases; junction bases not matched to a gene: 15. This CDR3 has 19 residues. From germline, CDR1 is SGHKS and CDR2 YYEKEE (reference sequence).

The CDR3 region has the DNA TGTGCCAGCAGCCTAGGGCGGGAGGAGTTCTTC. Translation gives CASSLGREEFF. This chain connects TRBV7-9 to TRBJ2-1; 8 nucleotides match TRBD2. The V gene end was trimmed by 5 bases and the J gene end by 14 bases; junction bases not matched to a gene: 5. CDR3 size: 11 residues. The germline V gene encodes CDR1 SEHNR and CDR2 FQNEAQ (reference sequence).